This T cell receptor (beta chain) emerged from a study of OX40 agonist ivuxolimab in advanced cancers. About the study: Intravenous ivuxolimab at 0.01 to 10 mg/kg was given to patients every 2 weeks. Whole-study findings and limits: More expanded clones were seen, on average, in CD8+ T cells than in CD4+.

Data came from immunoSEQ multiplex PCR; TCRdb stores just in-frame clones and leaves some out. The data contain approximately 92,000 clones, 90% to 96% of them singletons. Germline V gives CDR1 MDHEN, CDR2 SYDVKM. The V gene end was trimmed by 3 bases and the J gene end by 5 bases; junction bases not matched to a gene: 9. This CDR3 is 18 amino acids long. As regards this clone: Its antigen is not identified.

The gene calls are TRBV28 and TRBJ2-1; 14 bases align to TRBD2. Here the sequenced sample was CD4+ or CD8+ T cells sorted from blood, taken in a trial of the OX40 agonist ivuxolimab. This clonotype was sampled from an adult with an advanced solid tumor such as melanoma, head and neck, liver or kidney cancer. The CDR3: CASSLDPGTSGRHNEQFF. The CDR3 DNA sequence: TGTGCCAGCAGTTTGGACCCCGGGACTAGCGGGAGACACAATGAGCAGTTCTTC.